These T cell receptor beta chains were read from a single sample in a study of blood T cell repertoires in COVID-19. TCRdb keeps only in-frame clones here, not all; method: immunoSEQ multiplex PCR. This sample has around 310,000 clones; nearly 90% occur once, and the top ten carry under 1.1%. Sequencing was performed on peripheral blood. These receptor sequences come from a woman aged 40 to 50 with COVID-19, enrolled during active disease. The CDR3 runs from the conserved cysteine through the conserved F or W. D genes are given only for firm matches. Only part of the rows carry a size: once, few, many, or a class if the clone is expanded.

clone size	V gene	J gene	D gene	CDR3 protein	CDR3 DNA
.	TRBV27	TRBJ1-5	TRBD1	CASSSYTRRQGAWQPQHF	TGTGCCAGCAGTTCCTACACCAGACGACAGGGGGCATGGCAGCCCCAGCATTTT
.	TRBV30	TRBJ1-2	.	CAWTVSRVTNYGYTF	TGTGCCTGGACGGTCAGCAGGGTCACCAACTATGGCTACACCTTC
.	TRBV6-2/TRBV6-3	TRBJ2-1	TRBD2	CASSYVPSGGAFWEQFF	TGTGCCAGCAGTTACGTACCTAGCGGGGGGGCGTTTTGGGAGCAGTTCTTC
.	TRBV28	TRBJ2-1	.	CASARSGRQGSYNEQFF	TGTGCCAGCGCACGTTCCGGGAGACAGGGCTCCTACAATGAGCAGTTCTTC
.	TRBV4-3	TRBJ1-2	TRBD1	CASSQGTGGGPYGYTF	TGCGCCAGCAGCCAAGGGACAGGGGGTGGACCCTATGGCTACACCTTC
.	TRBV6-5	TRBJ1-2	TRBD1	CASSSGQGFYTF	TGTGCCAGCAGTTCAGGACAGGGTTTCTACACCTTC
.	TRBV7-3	TRBJ2-1	.	CASSSTPGYNEQFF	TGTGCCAGCAGTTCAACACCTGGCTACAATGAGCAGTTCTTC
.	TRBV3-1/TRBV3-2	TRBJ1-5	.	CASSQDPYQPQHF	TGTGCCAGCAGCCAAGATCCCTATCAGCCCCAGCATTTT
.	TRBV6-5	TRBJ2-2	.	CASTPIPGTGELFF	TGTGCCAGCACGCCAATCCCGGGGACCGGGGAGCTGTTTTTT
.	TRBV2	TRBJ2-7	.	CASSDRGPSYEQYF	TGTGCCAGCAGTGACAGGGGCCCATCCTACGAGCAGTACTTC
few	TRBV7-9	TRBJ1-2	TRBD1	CASSLTGGGGYTF	TGTGCCAGCAGCCTAACAGGGGGAGGCGGCTACACCTTC
few	TRBV19	TRBJ1-5	TRBD1	CASSVTGGSNQPQHF	TGTGCCAGTAGTGTAACAGGGGGCAGCAATCAGCCCCAGCATTTT
.	TRBV13	TRBJ1-6	TRBD1	CASSEDRVYNSPLHF	TGTGCCAGCAGCGAGGACAGGGTCTATAATTCACCCCTCCACTTT
.	TRBV18	TRBJ1-1	.	CASSPGRGGNTEAFF	TGTGCCAGCTCACCTGGAAGGGGGGGGAACACTGAAGCTTTCTTT
.	TRBV30	TRBJ2-5	.	CAWARTVRETQYF	TGTGCCTGGGCCAGAACAGTCCGAGAGACCCAGTACTTC
.	TRBV9	TRBJ1-6	TRBD1	CASSVGTGVNSPLHF	TGTGCCAGCAGCGTTGGGACAGGGGTTAATTCACCCCTCCACTTT
.	TRBV7-2	TRBJ1-3	.	CASSQVAGSGNTIYF	TGTGCCAGCAGCCAGGTGGCGGGATCTGGAAACACCATATATTTT
.	TRBV9	TRBJ1-4	TRBD1	CASSVSPGQGGEKLFF	TGTGCCAGCAGCGTTTCTCCGGGACAGGGAGGCGAAAAACTGTTTTTT
.	TRBV2	TRBJ1-5	.	CASRGGDQPQHF	TGTGCCAGCAGGGGCGGGGATCAGCCCCAGCATTTT
.	TRBV3-1/TRBV3-2	TRBJ1-4	.	CASSQVYEKLFF	TGTGCCAGCAGCCAAGTATATGAAAAACTGTTTTTT
.	TRBV6-4	TRBJ2-2	TRBD2	CASSDMGLAGGGRNTGELFF	TGTGCCAGCAGTGACATGGGACTAGCGGGGGGAGGAAGAAACACCGGGGAGCTGTTTTTT
.	TRBV28	TRBJ1-5	TRBD1	CASSLRGLGNQPQHF	TGTGCCAGCAGCCTCAGGGGGCTGGGCAATCAGCCCCAGCATTTT
.	TRBV7-9	TRBJ2-1	.	CASSATTGLLEQFF	TGTGCCAGCAGCGCTACGACAGGTCTACTAGAGCAGTTCTTC